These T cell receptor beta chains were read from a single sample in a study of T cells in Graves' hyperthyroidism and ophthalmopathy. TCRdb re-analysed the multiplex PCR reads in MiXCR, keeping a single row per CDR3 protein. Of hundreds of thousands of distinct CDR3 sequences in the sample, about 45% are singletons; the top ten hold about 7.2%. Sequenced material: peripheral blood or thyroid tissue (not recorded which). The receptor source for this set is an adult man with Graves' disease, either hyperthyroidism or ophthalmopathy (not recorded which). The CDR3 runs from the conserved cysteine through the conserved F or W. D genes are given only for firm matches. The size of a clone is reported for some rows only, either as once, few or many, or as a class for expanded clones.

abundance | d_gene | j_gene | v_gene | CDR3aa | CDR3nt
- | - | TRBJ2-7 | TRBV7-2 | CASSSTGTGSYEQYF | TGTGCCAGCAGCTCGACCGGGACCGGTTCCTACGAGCAGTACTTC
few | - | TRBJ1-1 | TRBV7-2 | CASSLWAGGNTEAFF | TGTGCCAGCAGCTTATGGGCAGGAGGGAACACTGAAGCTTTCTTT
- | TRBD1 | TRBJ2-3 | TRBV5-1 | CASSLVHAGQGASTDTQYF | TGCGCCAGCAGCTTGGTACACGCGGGACAGGGAGCTAGCACAGATACGCAGTATTTT
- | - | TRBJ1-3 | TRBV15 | CATSRVGNTIYF | TGTGCCACCAGCAGAGTCGGGAACACCATATATTTT
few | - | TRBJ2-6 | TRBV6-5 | CASRVGSSGANVLTF | TGTGCCAGCAGGGTAGGGAGTTCTGGGGCCAACGTCCTGACTTTC
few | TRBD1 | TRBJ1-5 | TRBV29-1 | CSVTLTGGIGNQPQHF | TGCAGCGTGACCTTGACAGGGGGTATTGGCAATCAGCCCCAGCATTTT
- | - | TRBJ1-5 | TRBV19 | CASSPEGYSNQPQHF | TGTGCCAGTAGTCCAGAGGGGTATAGCAATCAGCCCCAGCATTTT
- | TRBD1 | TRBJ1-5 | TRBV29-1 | CSVVSGQGSNQPQHF | TGCAGCGTTGTTTCGGGACAGGGGAGCAATCAGCCCCAGCATTTT
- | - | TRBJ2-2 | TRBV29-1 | CSLAGGTGELFF | TGCAGCTTAGCTGGGGGTACCGGGGAGCTGTTTTTT
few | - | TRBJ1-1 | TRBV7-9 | CASSLARPTEAFF | TGTGCCAGCAGCTTAGCGCGACCCACTGAAGCTTTCTTT
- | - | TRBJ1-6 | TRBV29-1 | CSVEGEGSSPLHF | TGCAGCGTTGAAGGGGAGGGTTCCTCACCCCTCCACTTT
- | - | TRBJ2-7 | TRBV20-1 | CSARDTLGNEQYF | TGCAGTGCTAGAGATACCCTAGGTAACGAGCAGTACTTC
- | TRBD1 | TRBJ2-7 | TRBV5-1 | CASSQPGQVAEQYF | TGCGCCAGCAGTCAACCGGGACAGGTGGCGGAGCAGTACTTC
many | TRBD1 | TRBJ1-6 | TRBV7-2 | CASSLDPGGNSPLHF | TGTGCCAGCAGCTTAGATCCAGGGGGTAATTCACCCCTCCACTTT
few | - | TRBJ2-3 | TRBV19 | CASSTSGPADTQYF | TGTGCCAGTAGTACCAGCGGCCCAGCGGATACGCAGTATTTT
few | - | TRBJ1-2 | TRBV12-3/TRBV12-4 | CASTGGTSFGGYTF | TGTGCCAGCACGGGCGGGACATCCTTTGGTGGCTACACCTTC
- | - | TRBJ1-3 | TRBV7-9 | CASSFAVEGSGNTIYF | TGTGCCAGCAGCTTCGCCGTGGAGGGTTCTGGAAACACCATATATTTT
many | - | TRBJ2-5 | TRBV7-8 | CASSQLDSLETQYF | TGTGCCAGCAGCCAACTGGACAGTCTTGAGACCCAGTACTTC
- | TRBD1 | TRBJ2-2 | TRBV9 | CASSVGTGVDTGELFF | TGTGCCAGCAGCGTGGGGACAGGGGTCGACACCGGGGAGCTGTTTTTT
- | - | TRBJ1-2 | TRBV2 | CASSYPTANYGYTF | TGTGCCAGCAGTTACCCGACAGCTAACTATGGCTACACCTTC
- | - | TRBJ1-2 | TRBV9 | CASKVGERYTF | TGTGCCAGCAAAGTGGGAGAGAGGTACACCTTC
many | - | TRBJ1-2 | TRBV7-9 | CASSGRSGYTF | TGTGCCAGCAGCGGTAGGTCAGGCTACACCTTC
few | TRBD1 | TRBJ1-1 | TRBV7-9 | CASSYTTGANTEAFF | TGTGCCAGCAGCTACACAACAGGGGCGAACACTGAAGCTTTCTTT
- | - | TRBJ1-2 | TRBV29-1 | CSARGGRDYGYTF | TGCAGCGCCCGAGGCGGACGCGACTATGGCTACACCTTC
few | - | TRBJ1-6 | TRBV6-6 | CASSPTISLSNSPLHF | TGTGCCAGCAGTCCCACCATAAGTCTGTCGAATTCACCCCTCCACTTT
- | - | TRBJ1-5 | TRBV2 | CTSRGRGVNQPQHF | TGTACCAGCAGAGGACGAGGAGTCAATCAGCCCCAGCATTTT
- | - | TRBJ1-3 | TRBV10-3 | CAISGGTSGNTIYF | TGTGCCATCAGTGGTGGGACCTCTGGAAACACCATATATTTT
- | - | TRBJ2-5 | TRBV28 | CASTREGKETQYF | TGTGCCAGCACCCGAGAGGGAAAAGAGACCCAGTACTTC
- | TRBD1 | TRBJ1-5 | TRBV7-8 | CACRGRTGSGQPQHF | TGTGCCTGTAGGGGACGGACAGGGTCTGGTCAGCCCCAGCATTTT
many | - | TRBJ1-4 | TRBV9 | CASSVTGGNEKLFF | TGTGCCAGCAGCGTGACCGGGGGAAATGAAAAACTGTTTTTT